This record concerns one T cell receptor beta chain sequence. Profiling relied on immunoSEQ multiplex PCR, and the TCRdb table lists in-frame clones only, not all of them. The sample has around 500,000 clones; about 80% are singletons. Donors comprised healthy HIV-negative adults lacking recent acute infections or vaccinations. This CDR3 region has 16 residues. The germline gives CDR1 SGHTA, CDR2 FQGNSA. Between the trimmed V and J ends, which lost 5 bases and 2 bases, there was a span of 18 bases. The data derive from a study of shared clonotypes between healthy human individuals. Specimen: PBMCs. The TCR originated in a woman in her forties in good health. Some clones in this sample may be carry-over from other donors' samples. The chain recombines TRBV7-2 with TRBJ1-2; D gene ambiguous. CDR3 in DNA: TGTGCCAGCAGCAACCTGGGAGGCAGCAGCAACTATGGCTACACCTTC. It codes for CASSNLGGSSNYGYTF.